This T cell receptor (beta chain) appears in the sequencing data of a study of blood T cell repertoires in COVID-19. The wider study: The United States, Italy and Spain provided the acute and convalescent COVID-19 samples. From T cells, B-cell-depleted T cells, or PBMCs came the material, which was cDNA or gDNA.

Between the trimmed V and J ends, which lost 7 bases and 5 bases, there was a span of 17 bases. CDR1 is MNHEY, CDR2 SMNVEV, per germline (reference sequence). The CDR3 has 14 residues. The data were produced by immunoSEQ multiplex PCR, yet TCRdb's version contains in-frame clones alone and is incomplete. This repertoire shows 200,000 or so clones, around 82% found once; its top ten account for less than 2.5%. J is TRBJ1-2 and V is TRBV27; D remains unclear. This sequence was found in a woman aged 60 to 75 with acute or convalescent COVID-19. Sequenced input: peripheral blood. CDR3 region: CASKRGGFEYGYTF. The CDR3 DNA reads as TGTGCCAGCAAGCGTGGAGGGTTCGAGTATGGCTACACCTTC.